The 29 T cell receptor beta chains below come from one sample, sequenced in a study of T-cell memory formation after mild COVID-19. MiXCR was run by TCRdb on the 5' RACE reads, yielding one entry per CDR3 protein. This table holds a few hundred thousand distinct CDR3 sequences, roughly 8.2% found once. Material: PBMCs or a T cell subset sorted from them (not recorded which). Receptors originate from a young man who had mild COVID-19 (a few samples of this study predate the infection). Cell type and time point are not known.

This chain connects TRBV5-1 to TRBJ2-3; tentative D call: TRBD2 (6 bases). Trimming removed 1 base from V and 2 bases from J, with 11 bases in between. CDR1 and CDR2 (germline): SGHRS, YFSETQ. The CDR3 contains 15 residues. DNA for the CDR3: TGCGCCAGCAGCTTGCTGGGCGGGGACACAGATACGCAGTATTTT. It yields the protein CASSLLGGDTDTQYF.

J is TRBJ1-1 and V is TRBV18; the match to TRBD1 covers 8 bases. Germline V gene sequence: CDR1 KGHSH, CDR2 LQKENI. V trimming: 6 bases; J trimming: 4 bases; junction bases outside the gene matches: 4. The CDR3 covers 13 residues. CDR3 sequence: CASSADRATEAFF. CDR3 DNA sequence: TGTGCCAGCTCCGCGGACAGGGCCACTGAAGCTTTCTTT.

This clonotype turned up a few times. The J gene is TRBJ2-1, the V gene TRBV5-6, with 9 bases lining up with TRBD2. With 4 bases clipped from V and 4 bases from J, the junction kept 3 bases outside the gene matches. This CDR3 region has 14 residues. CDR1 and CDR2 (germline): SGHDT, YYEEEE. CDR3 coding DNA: TGTGCCAGCAGCCCTCTAGCGGGGTACAATGAGCAGTTCTTC. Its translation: CASSPLAGYNEQFF.

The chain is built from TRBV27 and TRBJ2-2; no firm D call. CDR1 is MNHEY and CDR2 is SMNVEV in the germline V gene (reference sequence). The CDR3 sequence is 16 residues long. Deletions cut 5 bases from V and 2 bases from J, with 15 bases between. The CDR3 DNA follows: TGTGCCAGCAGTCCCTCCCGGAGCGCTAACACCGGGGAGCTGTTTTTT. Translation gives CASSPSRSANTGELFF.

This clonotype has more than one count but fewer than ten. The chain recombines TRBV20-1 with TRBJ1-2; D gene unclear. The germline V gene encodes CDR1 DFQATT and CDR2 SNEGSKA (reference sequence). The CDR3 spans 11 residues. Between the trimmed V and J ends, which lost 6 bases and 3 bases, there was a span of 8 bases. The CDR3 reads CSAGVYYGYTF. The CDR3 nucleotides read TGCAGTGCGGGCGTTTACTATGGCTACACCTTC.

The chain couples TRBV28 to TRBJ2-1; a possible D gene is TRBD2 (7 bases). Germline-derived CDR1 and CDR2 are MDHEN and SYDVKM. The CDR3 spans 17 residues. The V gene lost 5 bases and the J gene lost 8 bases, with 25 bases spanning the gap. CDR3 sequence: CASSILGGGPLAHEQFF. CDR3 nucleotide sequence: TGTGCCAGCAGTATATTAGGGGGGGGCCCCCTCGCCCATGAGCAGTTCTTC.

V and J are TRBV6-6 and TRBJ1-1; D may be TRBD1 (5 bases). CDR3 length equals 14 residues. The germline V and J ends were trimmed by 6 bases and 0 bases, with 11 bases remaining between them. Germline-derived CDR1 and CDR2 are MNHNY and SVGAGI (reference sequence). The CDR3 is CASRPGLVNTEAFF. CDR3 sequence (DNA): TGTGCCAGCAGGCCGGGACTGGTGAACACTGAAGCTTTCTTT.

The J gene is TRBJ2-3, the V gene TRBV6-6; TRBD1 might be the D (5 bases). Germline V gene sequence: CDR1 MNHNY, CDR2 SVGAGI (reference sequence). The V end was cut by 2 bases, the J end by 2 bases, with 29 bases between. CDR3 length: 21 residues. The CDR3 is CASSYSNFRVSPPGHTDTQYF. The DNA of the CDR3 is TGTGCCAGCAGTTACAGTAATTTCCGGGTCTCGCCCCCTGGACACACAGATACGCAGTATTTT.

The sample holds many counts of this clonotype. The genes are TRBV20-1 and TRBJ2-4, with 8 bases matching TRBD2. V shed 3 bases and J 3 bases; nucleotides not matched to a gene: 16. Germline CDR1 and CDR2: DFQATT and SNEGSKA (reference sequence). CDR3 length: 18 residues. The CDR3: CSARIPGLGLGGKNIQYF. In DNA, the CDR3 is TGCAGTGCTAGGATTCCGGGACTAGGGCTGGGTGGCAAAAACATTCAGTACTTC.

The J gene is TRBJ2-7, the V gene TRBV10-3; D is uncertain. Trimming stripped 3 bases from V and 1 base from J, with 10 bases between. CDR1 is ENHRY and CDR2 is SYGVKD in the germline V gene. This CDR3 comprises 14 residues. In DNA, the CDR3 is TGTGCCATCAGTGACCCGGCAGCATCCTACGAGCAGTACTTC. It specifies CAISDPAASYEQYF.

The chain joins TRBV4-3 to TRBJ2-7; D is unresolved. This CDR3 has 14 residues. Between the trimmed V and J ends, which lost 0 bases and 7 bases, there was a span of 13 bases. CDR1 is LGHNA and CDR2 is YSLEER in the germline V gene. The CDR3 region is CASSQDSGPLEQYF. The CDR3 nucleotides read TGCGCCAGCAGCCAAGATTCAGGACCCTTGGAGCAGTACTTC.

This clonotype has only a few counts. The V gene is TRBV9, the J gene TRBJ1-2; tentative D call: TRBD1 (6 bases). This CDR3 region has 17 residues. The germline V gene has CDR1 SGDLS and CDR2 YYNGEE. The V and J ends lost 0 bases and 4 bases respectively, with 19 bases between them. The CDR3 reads CASSVDAQGRLSYGYTF. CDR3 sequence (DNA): TGTGCCAGCAGCGTAGATGCACAGGGCCGGCTTTCCTATGGCTACACCTTC.

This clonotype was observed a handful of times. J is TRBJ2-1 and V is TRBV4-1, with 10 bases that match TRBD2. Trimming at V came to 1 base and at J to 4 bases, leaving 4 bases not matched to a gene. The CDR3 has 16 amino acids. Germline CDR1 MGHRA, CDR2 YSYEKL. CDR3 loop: CASSQVIAGGYNEQFF. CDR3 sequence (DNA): TGCGCCAGCAGCCAAGTCATAGCGGGGGGTTACAATGAGCAGTTCTTC.

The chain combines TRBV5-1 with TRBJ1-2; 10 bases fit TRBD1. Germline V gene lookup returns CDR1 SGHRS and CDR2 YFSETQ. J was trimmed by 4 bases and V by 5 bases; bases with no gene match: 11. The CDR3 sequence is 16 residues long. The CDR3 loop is CASRPTGTGAVYGYTF. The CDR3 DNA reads TGCGCCAGCAGACCGACCGGGACAGGGGCGGTCTATGGCTACACCTTC. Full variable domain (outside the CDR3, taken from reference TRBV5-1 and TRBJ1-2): KAGVTQTPRYLIKTRGQQVTLSCSPISGHRSVSWYQQTPGQGLQFLFEYFSETQRNKGNFPGRFSGRQFSNSRSEMNVSTLELGDSALYLCASRPTGTGAVYGYTFGSGTRLTVV.

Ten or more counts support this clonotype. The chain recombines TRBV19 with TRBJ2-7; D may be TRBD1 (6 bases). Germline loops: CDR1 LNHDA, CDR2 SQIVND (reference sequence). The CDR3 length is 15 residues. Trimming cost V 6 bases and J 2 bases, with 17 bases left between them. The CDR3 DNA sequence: TGTGCCAGTAGAACGGACAGCCAACTTACCTACGAGCAGTACTTC. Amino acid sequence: CASRTDSQLTYEQYF. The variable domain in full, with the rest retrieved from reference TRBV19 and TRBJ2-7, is DGGITQSPKYLFRKEGQNVTLSCEQNLNHDAMYWYRQDPGQGLRLIYYSQIVNDFQKGDIAEGYSVSREKKESFPLTVTSAQKNPTAFYLCASRTDSQLTYEQYFGPGTRLTVT.

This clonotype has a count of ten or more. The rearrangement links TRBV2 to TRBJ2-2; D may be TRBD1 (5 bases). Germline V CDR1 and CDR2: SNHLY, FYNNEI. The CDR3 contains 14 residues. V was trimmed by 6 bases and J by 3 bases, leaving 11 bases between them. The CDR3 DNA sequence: TGTGCCAGCAGGGAACAGGCATACACCGGGGAGCTGTTTTTT. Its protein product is CASREQAYTGELFF. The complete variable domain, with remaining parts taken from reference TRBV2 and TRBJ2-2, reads EPEVTQTPSHQVTQMGQEVILRCVPISNHLYFYWYRQILGQKVEFLVSFYNNEISEKSEIFDDQFSVERPDGSNFTLKIRSTKLEDSAMYFCASREQAYTGELFFGEGSRLTVL.

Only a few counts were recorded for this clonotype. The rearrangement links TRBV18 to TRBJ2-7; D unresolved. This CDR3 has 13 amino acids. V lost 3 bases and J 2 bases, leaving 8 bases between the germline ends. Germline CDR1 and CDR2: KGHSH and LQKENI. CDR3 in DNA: TGTGCCAGCTCACCGACCACCACCTACGAGCAGTACTTC. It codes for CASSPTTTYEQYF.

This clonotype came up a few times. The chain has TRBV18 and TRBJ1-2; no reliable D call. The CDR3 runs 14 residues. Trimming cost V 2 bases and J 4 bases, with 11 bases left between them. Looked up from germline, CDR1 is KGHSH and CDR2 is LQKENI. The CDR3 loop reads CASSPGQATYGYTF. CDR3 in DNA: TGTGCCAGCTCACCAGGGCAGGCAACCTATGGCTACACCTTC.

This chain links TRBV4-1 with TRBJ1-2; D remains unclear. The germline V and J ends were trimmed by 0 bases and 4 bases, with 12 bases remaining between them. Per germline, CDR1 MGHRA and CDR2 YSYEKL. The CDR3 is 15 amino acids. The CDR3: CASSQDLGQFYGYTF. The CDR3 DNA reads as TGCGCCAGCAGCCAAGATCTAGGGCAGTTCTATGGCTACACCTTC.

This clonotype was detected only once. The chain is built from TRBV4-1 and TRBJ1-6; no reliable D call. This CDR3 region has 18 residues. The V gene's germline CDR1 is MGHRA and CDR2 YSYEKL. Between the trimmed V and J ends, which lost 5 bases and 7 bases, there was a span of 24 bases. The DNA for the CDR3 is TGCGCCAGCAGCGCCAAATCCGGGATGCGCCTTATGAATTCACCCCTCCACTTT. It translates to CASSAKSGMRLMNSPLHF.

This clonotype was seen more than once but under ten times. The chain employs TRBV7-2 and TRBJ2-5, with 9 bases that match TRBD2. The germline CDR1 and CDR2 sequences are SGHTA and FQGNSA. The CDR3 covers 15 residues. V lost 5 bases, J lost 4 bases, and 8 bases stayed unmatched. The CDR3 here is CASSATGLAGETQYF. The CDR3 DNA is TGTGCCAGCAGCGCCACGGGACTAGCTGGAGAGACCCAGTACTTC.

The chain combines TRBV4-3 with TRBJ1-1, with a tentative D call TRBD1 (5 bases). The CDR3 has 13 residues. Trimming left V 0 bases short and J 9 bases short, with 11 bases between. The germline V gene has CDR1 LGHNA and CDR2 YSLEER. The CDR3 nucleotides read TGCGCCAGCAGCCAAGATCTGGGGCAGCAAGCTTTCTTT. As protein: CASSQDLGQQAFF.

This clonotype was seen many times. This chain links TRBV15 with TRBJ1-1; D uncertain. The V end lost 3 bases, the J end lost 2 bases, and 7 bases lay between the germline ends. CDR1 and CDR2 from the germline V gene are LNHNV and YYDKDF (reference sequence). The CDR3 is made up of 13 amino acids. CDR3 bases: TGTGCCACCAGCAGGGCGGTTAACACTGAAGCTTTCTTT. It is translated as CATSRAVNTEAFF.

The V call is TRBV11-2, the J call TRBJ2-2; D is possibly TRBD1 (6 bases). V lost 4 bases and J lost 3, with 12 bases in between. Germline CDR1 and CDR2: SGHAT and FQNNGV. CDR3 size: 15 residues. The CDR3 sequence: CASSSGEGDTGELFF. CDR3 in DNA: TGTGCCAGCAGCTCAGGCGAGGGGGACACCGGGGAGCTGTTTTTT.

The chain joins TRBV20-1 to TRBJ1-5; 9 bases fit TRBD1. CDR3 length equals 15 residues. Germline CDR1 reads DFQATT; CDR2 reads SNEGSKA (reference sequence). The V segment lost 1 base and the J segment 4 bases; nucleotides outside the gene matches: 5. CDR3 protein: CSARVSTGGNQPQHF. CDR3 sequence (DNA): TGCAGTGCTAGAGTATCGACAGGGGGAAATCAGCCCCAGCATTTT.

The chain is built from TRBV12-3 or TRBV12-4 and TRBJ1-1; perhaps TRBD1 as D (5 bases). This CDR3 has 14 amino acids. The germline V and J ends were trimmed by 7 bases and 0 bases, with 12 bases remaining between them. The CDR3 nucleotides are TGTGCCAGCAATACCAGGGACGTGAACACTGAAGCTTTCTTT. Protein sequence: CASNTRDVNTEAFF.

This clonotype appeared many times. The CDR3 is CSVWGQGGSEAFF. CDR3 nucleotides: TGCAGCGTGTGGGGACAGGGTGGGTCTGAAGCTTTCTTT. The chain joins TRBV29-1 to TRBJ1-1; TRBD1 agrees at 9 bases. Germline V lookup: CDR1 SQVTM, CDR2 ANQGSEA. Trimming at V came to 6 bases and at J to 6 bases, leaving 8 bases not matched to a gene. The CDR3 has 13 amino acids.

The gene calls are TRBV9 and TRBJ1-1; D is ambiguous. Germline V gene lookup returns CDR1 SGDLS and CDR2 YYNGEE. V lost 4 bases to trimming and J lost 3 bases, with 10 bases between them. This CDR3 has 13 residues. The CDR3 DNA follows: TGTGCCAGCAGCACCTACGAGGACACTGAAGCTTTCTTT. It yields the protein CASSTYEDTEAFF.

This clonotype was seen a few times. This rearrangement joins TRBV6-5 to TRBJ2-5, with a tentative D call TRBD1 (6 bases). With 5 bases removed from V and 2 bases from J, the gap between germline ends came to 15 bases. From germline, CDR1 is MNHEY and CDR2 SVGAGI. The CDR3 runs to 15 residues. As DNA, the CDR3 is TGTGCCAGCAGTCAGCGACCTGACAGGCAAGAGACCCAGTACTTC. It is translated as CASSQRPDRQETQYF.